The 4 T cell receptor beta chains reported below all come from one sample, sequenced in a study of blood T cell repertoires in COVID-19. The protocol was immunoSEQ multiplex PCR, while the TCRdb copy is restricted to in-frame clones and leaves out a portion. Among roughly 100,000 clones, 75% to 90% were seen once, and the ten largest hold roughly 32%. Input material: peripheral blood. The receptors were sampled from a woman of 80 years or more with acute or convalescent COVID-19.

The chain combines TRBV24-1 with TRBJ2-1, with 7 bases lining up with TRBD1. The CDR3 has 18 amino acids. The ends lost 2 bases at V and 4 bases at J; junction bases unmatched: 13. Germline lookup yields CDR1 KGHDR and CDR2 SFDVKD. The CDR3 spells CATSDSRQGTPLYNEQFF. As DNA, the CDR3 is TGTGCCACCAGTGATTCCCGACAGGGAACCCCCCTATACAATGAGCAGTTCTTC.

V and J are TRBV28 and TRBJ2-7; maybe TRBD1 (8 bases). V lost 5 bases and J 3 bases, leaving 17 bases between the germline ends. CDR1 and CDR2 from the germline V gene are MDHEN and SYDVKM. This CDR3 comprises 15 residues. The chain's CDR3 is CASSLRYRGGYEQYF. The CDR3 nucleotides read TGTGCCAGCAGTCTACGTTACAGGGGGGGCTACGAGCAGTACTTC. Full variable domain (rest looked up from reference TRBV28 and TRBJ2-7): DVKVTQSSRYLVKRTGEKVFLECVQDMDHENMFWYRQDPGLGLRLIYFSYDVKMKEKGDIPEGYSVSREKKERFSLILESASTNQTSMYLCASSLRYRGGYEQYFGPGTRLTVT.

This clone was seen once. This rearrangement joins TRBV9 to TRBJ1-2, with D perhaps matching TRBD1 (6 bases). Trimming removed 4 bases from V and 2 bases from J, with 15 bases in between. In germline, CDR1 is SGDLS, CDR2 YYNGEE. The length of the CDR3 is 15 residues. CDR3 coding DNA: TGTGCCAGCAGCCCAGAGGGCAGGGGAAACTATGGCTACACCTTC. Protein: CASSPEGRGNYGYTF.

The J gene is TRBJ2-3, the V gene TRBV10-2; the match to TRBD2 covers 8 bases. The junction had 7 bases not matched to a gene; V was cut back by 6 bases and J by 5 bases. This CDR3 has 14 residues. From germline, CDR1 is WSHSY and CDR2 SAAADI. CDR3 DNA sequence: TGCGCCAGCAGGGGAGCGGGGGTATTAGATACGCAGTATTTT. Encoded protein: CASRGAGVLDTQYF.